This T cell receptor beta chain is from a study of blood T cell repertoires in COVID-19. Study summary: Samples of COVID-19 (acute and convalescent) were obtained from the United States, Italy and Spain. PBMCs, B-cell-depleted T cells, or T cells were the source of the cDNA or gDNA that made up the material.

Germline values: CDR1 SGHTA, CDR2 FQGNSA. The V end was cut by 5 bases, the J end by 5 bases, with 18 bases between. The CDR3 length is 15 residues. As processed by the authors: Amplification of reference gene primers provided the estimated nucleated cell counts. The protocol was immunoSEQ multiplex PCR, while the TCRdb copy is restricted to in-frame clones and leaves out a portion. V and J calls plus clone size are reproduced from that table; the DNA served to infer D and trimming. The data contain about 220,000 clones, about 80% of them seen just once; the ten biggest clones take up roughly 2.3%. Input material: peripheral blood. This chain uses TRBV7-2 with TRBJ1-2, with no clear D. The sequence came from a woman in her sixties or seventies with acute or convalescent COVID-19. CDR3 sequence: CASSPDPTRRYGYTF. The DNA of the CDR3 is TGTGCCAGCAGCCCCGACCCGACACGACGGTATGGCTACACCTTC.